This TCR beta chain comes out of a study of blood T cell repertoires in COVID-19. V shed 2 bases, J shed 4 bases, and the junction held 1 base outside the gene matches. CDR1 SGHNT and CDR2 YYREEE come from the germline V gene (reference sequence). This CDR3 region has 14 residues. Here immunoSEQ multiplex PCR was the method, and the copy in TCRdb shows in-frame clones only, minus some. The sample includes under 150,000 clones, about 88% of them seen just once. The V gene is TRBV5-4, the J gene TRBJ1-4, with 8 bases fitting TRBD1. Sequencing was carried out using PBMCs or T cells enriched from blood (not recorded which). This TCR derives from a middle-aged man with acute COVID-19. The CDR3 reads CASSFDRGNEKLFF. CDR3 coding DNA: TGTGCCAGCAGCTTTGACAGGGGTAATGAAAAACTGTTTTTT.